This is a list of T cell receptor beta chains from one sample in a study of blood T cell repertoires in COVID-19. Assay used: immunoSEQ multiplex PCR; TCRdb lists only in-frame clones, some missing. The sample holds roughly 200,000 clones, more than 75% seen once. Sequencing was carried out using peripheral blood. All receptors derive from a man aged 40-49 years with active or convalescent COVID-19. Both conserved end residues are part of each CDR3. A D gene is named only where the DNA matches it firmly. Size tells how often a clone was seen (once, few, many) or the class of an expanded clone, and some rows leave it out.

J gene	clone size	V gene	D gene	CDR3 protein	CDR3 DNA
TRBJ2-3	once	TRBV12-3/TRBV12-4	NA	CASSHQGDTQYF	TGTGCCAGCAGTCACCAGGGAGATACGCAGTATTTT
TRBJ2-1	NA	TRBV5-8	NA	CASSFNYNEQFF	TGTGCCAGCAGCTTTAACTACAATGAGCAGTTCTTC
TRBJ2-1	once	TRBV7-8	NA	CASSLEATSWNEQFF	TGTGCCAGCAGCTTAGAGGCTACTAGTTGGAATGAGCAGTTCTTC
TRBJ1-3	NA	TRBV12-3/TRBV12-4	TRBD1	CASRLGQGDTIYF	TGTGCCAGCAGATTAGGACAGGGTGACACCATATATTTT
TRBJ2-6	NA	TRBV9	NA	CASSVYSADSRANVLTF	TGTGCCAGCAGCGTATACTCGGCCGACTCCAGGGCCAACGTCCTGACTTTC
TRBJ1-1	NA	TRBV7-9	NA	CASSATGNTEAFF	TGTGCCAGCAGCGCGACAGGGAACACTGAAGCTTTCTTT
TRBJ1-2	NA	TRBV5-1	NA	CASSSRGEINYGYTF	TGCGCCAGCAGCTCTCGGGGAGAGATTAACTATGGCTACACCTTC
TRBJ1-5	NA	TRBV19	TRBD1	CASSIAPRGGEQPQHF	TGTGCCAGTAGTATAGCACCCCGAGGGGGCGAACAGCCCCAGCATTTT
TRBJ1-6	NA	TRBV19	NA	CASSMVGGASPLHF	TGTGCCAGTAGTATGGTCGGGGGAGCTTCACCCCTCCACTTT
TRBJ1-1	NA	TRBV19	NA	CASIWDGGTTEAFF	TGTGCCAGTATATGGGACGGAGGGACCACTGAAGCTTTCTTT
TRBJ1-2	NA	TRBV19	NA	CASSISSGYGYTF	TGTGCCAGTAGTATCTCAAGCGGCTATGGCTACACCTTC
TRBJ2-2	once	TRBV9	TRBD2	CASSVASGGTGELFF	TGTGCCAGCAGCGTAGCCAGCGGGGGGACCGGGGAGCTGTTTTTT
TRBJ2-5	NA	TRBV5-4	NA	CASSLRTSQETQYF	TGTGCCAGCAGCCTACGGACATCGCAAGAGACCCAGTACTTC
TRBJ1-2	NA	TRBV10-1	NA	CASSESRGRPTNYGYTF	TGCGCCAGCAGTGAGTCGCGCGGCCGACCAACTAACTATGGCTACACCTTC
TRBJ1-1	NA	TRBV3-1/TRBV3-2	NA	CASSRGHYNTEAFF	TGTGCCAGCAGCCGGGGGCATTACAACACTGAAGCTTTCTTT
TRBJ1-5	NA	TRBV19	TRBD1	CASSTGQASQNQPQHF	TGTGCCAGTAGTACAGGACAGGCCTCCCAAAATCAGCCCCAGCATTTT
TRBJ2-1	NA	TRBV30	TRBD2	CAWGLAGGPYNEQFF	TGTGCCTGGGGACTAGCGGGGGGCCCCTACAATGAGCAGTTCTTC
TRBJ2-3	NA	TRBV7-2	TRBD2	CASSSGGRADTQYF	TGTGCCAGCAGCTCGGGGGGGCGGGCAGATACGCAGTATTTT
TRBJ1-5	NA	TRBV11-3	NA	CASSLGGDQPQHF	TGTGCCAGCAGCTTAGGGGGGGATCAGCCCCAGCATTTT
TRBJ1-1	few	TRBV5-1	NA	CASSSLGQQEAFF	TGCGCCAGCAGCTCCCTCGGACAGCAAGAAGCTTTCTTT
TRBJ1-6	few	TRBV27	NA	CASSLRRQGTSPLHF	TGTGCCAGCAGTTTACGTCGGCAGGGCACTTCACCCCTCCACTTT
TRBJ1-4	NA	TRBV5-1	NA	CASSLREGTNEKLFF	TGCGCCAGCAGCTTGCGTGAGGGAACTAATGAAAAACTGTTTTTT
TRBJ1-2	NA	TRBV6-5	NA	CASSYSITGSYGYTF	TGTGCCAGCAGTTACTCGATAACGGGGTCCTATGGCTACACCTTC
TRBJ2-1	NA	TRBV4-1	NA	CASSRSIGGGTDNEQFF	TGCGCCAGCAGCCGCTCCATAGGGGGGGGTACGGACAATGAGCAGTTCTTC